These 21 T cell receptor beta chains were all obtained from the same sample, sequenced in a study of cytomegalovirus exposure and HLA in healthy donors. Primers included in the PCR were 60 Vbeta and 13 Jbeta primers. Sequencing was performed with immunoSEQ multiplex PCR; in TCRdb, only in-frame clones are kept and a portion is missing. The table records 150,000 to 200,000 clones, 87% of them present only once. Source material: PBMCs. The receptors originated from a boy under 10 years old in good health and CMV-seronegative.

This clone was counted between two and nine times. This chain's CDR3 is CASSYSTGWTDTQYF. CDR3 nucleotide sequence: TGTGCCAGCAGTTACTCTACAGGGTGGACAGATACGCAGTATTTT. V is TRBV6-6 and J is TRBJ2-3, with D tentatively TRBD1 (6 bases). Trimming pared 0 bases from V and 3 bases from J, leaving 10 bases between. CDR1 and CDR2 (germline): MNHNY, SVGAGI (reference sequence). The CDR3 has 15 amino acids.

The genes are TRBV9 and TRBJ2-2; 11 nucleotides align to TRBD2. V shed 4 bases and J 5 bases; nucleotides not matched to a gene: 7. CDR3 size: 16 residues. Per germline, CDR1 SGDLS and CDR2 YYNGEE. The CDR3: CASSPTSGSRTGELFF. The CDR3 DNA reads as TGTGCCAGCAGCCCCACTAGCGGGAGCAGAACCGGGGAGCTGTTTTTT.

The chain employs TRBV5-4 and TRBJ2-1, with 9 bases that match TRBD2. The CDR3 length is 16 residues. The V gene end was trimmed by 1 base and the J gene end by 0 bases; junction bases not matched to a gene: 2. CDR1 is SGHNT, CDR2 YYREEE, per germline (reference sequence). CDR3 sequence (DNA): TGTGCCAGCAGCTTGCCGACTAGCGGCTCCTACAATGAGCAGTTCTTC. It translates to CASSLPTSGSYNEQFF. Full variable domain (remainder filled in from reference TRBV5-4 and TRBJ2-1): ETGVTQSPTHLIKTRGQQVTLRCSSQSGHNTVSWYQQALGQGPQFIFQYYREEENGRGNFPPRFSGLQFPNYSSELNVNALELDDSALYLCASSLPTSGSYNEQFFGPGTRLTVL.

This chain uses TRBV28 with TRBJ1-1, with 8 bases matching TRBD1. V gave up 3 bases and J gave up 4 bases; unmatched junction bases: 7. The germline V gene has CDR1 MDHEN and CDR2 SYDVKM. CDR3 length equals 15 residues. The chain's CDR3 is CASSLSNTGGTEAFF. CDR3 nucleotide sequence: TGTGCCAGCAGTTTGTCGAACACAGGGGGCACTGAAGCTTTCTTT.

The rearrangement links TRBV2 to TRBJ2-5; D gene uncertain. Trimming cost V 6 bases and J 1 base, with 15 bases left between them. Germline CDR1 is SNHLY and CDR2 is FYNNEI. The length of the CDR3 is 15 residues. This chain's CDR3 is CASSPRVRLQETQYF. Here the CDR3 DNA reads TGTGCCAGCAGCCCTCGAGTCCGACTCCAAGAGACCCAGTACTTC.

The chain combines TRBV6-1 with TRBJ2-2; D is uncertain. V lost 4 bases to trimming and J lost 7 bases, with 13 bases between them. Looked up from germline, CDR1 is MNHNS and CDR2 is SASEGT. This CDR3 region has 14 residues. The CDR3 DNA is TGTGCCAGCAGTGGTTTCGATCGAGGCGGGGAGCTGTTTTTT. Translation: CASSGFDRGGELFF.

This CDR3 reads CASSSLSFYGYTF. In DNA form, the CDR3 reads TGTGCCAGCAGTTCACTTTCTTTTTATGGCTACACCTTC. The chain couples TRBV6-5 to TRBJ1-2; D ambiguous. The germline V gene has CDR1 MNHEY and CDR2 SVGAGI. The CDR3 has 13 amino acids. Trimming cost V 4 bases and J 5 bases, with 11 bases left between them.

The chain combines TRBV19 with TRBJ1-5; 7 bases align to TRBD1. The CDR3 spans 13 residues. Per the germline V gene, CDR1 is LNHDA and CDR2 is SQIVND (reference sequence). V shed 5 bases and J 7 bases; nucleotides not matched to a gene: 5. CDR3 sequence (DNA): TGTGCCAGTAGTCCGACAGGGAGACAGCCCCAGCATTTT. This codes for CASSPTGRQPQHF. Looking up the rest from reference TRBV19 and TRBJ1-5 gives the full variable domain: DGGITQSPKYLFRKEGQNVTLSCEQNLNHDAMYWYRQDPGQGLRLIYYSQIVNDFQKGDIAEGYSVSREKKESFPLTVTSAQKNPTAFYLCASSPTGRQPQHFGDGTRLSIL.

CDR3 sequence (DNA): TGTGCCAGCAGTTCCCCAGCGGGGGGCACAGATACGCAGTATTTT. Protein sequence: CASSSPAGGTDTQYF. The chain links TRBV28 to TRBJ2-3, with 8 bases lining up with TRBD2. This CDR3 contains 15 residues. V trimming: 4 bases; J trimming: 1 base; junction bases outside the gene matches: 4. Germline V lookup: CDR1 MDHEN, CDR2 SYDVKM.

The chain couples TRBV11-1 to TRBJ2-1; TRBD2 is a possible D gene (6 bases). Germline CDR1 reads SGHAT; CDR2 reads FQDESV (reference sequence). V was shortened by 3 bases and J by 8 bases, with 26 bases between the two germline ends. This CDR3 region has 18 residues. The CDR3 DNA sequence: TGTGCCAGCAGCTTCGGCCCTTTTTACGGGACTCAATGGGATGAGCAGTTCTTC. Its protein product is CASSFGPFYGTQWDEQFF.

Written as DNA, the CDR3 is TGTGCCAGTAGTCCAGGGGGCGAAACATACGAGCAGTACTTC. This codes for CASSPGGETYEQYF. The chain joins TRBV19 to TRBJ2-7, with TRBD1 matching 8 bases. The CDR3 is made up of 14 amino acids. After removal of 5 bases from V and 4 bases from J, the junction contained 7 bases not matched to a gene. Germline CDR1 reads LNHDA; CDR2 reads SQIVND (reference sequence).

The chain employs TRBV28 and TRBJ1-2; 10 nucleotides line up with TRBD1. The germline V gene encodes CDR1 MDHEN and CDR2 SYDVKM. This CDR3 is built from 16 residues. V shed 4 bases, J shed 4 bases, and the junction held 9 bases outside the gene matches. The CDR3 nucleotides read TGTGCCAGCAGTTCCCGGGCGGGACAGGGGCTCTATGGCTACACCTTC. This codes for CASSSRAGQGLYGYTF.

Regarding this clone: A read error may account for a junction end that differs from germline. The V gene is TRBV7-9, the J gene TRBJ1-3, with 8 nucleotides matching TRBD1. CDR3 size: 14 residues. Per the germline V gene, CDR1 is SEHNR and CDR2 is FQNEAQ (reference sequence). The CDR3 sequence: CSSRTDREGNTIYF. The DNA for the CDR3 is TGTTCCAGCAGAACGGACAGGGAGGGAAACACCATATATTTT.

The V and J genes are TRBV25-1 and TRBJ1-1; TRBD1 agrees at 7 bases. The CDR3 runs 13 residues. With V trimmed by 6 bases and J by 5 bases, 6 bases remained unmatched. Germline loops: CDR1 MGHDK, CDR2 SYGVNS. The DNA for the CDR3 is TGTGCCAGCAGAACAGGGGCCGGGACTGAAGCTTTCTTT. It is translated as CASRTGAGTEAFF.

This clone was counted only a few times. The chain carries TRBV6-1 and TRBJ2-7; D is unresolved. Germline V gives CDR1 MNHNS, CDR2 SASEGT. This CDR3 spans 13 amino acids. The V gene lost 3 bases and the J gene lost 4 bases, with 10 bases spanning the gap. The CDR3 nucleotides are TGTGCCAGCAGTGAGGGCTGGCAGTACGAGCAGTACTTC. This codes for CASSEGWQYEQYF.

The chain recombines TRBV7-3 with TRBJ2-1, with 7 bases lining up with TRBD1. Germline CDR1 is SGHTA and CDR2 is FQGTGA. This CDR3 is 14 amino acids long. V shed 5 bases and J 7 bases; nucleotides not matched to a gene: 8. CDR3 loop: CASSPGPQGNEQFF. As DNA, the CDR3 is TGTGCCAGCAGCCCAGGCCCACAGGGGAATGAGCAGTTCTTC.

Remarks on this clone: The junction differs from germline at one of its ends, possibly a read error. The chain is built from TRBV7-9 and TRBJ2-7, with D possibly being TRBD1 (5 bases). CDR1 and CDR2 from the germline V gene are SEHNR and FQNEAQ (reference sequence). The CDR3 totals 11 residues. The CDR3 coding sequence is TGTTCCAGCAGTCAGGGCTACGAGCAGTACTTC. Translated: CSSSQGYEQYF. The whole variable domain, filled in from reference TRBV7-9 and TRBJ2-7, reads DTGVSQNPRHKITKRGQNVTFRCDPISEHNRLYWYRQTLGQGPEFLTYFQNEAQLEKSRLLSDRFSAERPKGSFSTLEIQRTEQGDSAMYLCSSSQGYEQYFGPGTRLTVT.

This rearrangement joins TRBV19 to TRBJ1-2, with D perhaps matching TRBD1 (5 bases). Germline CDR1 reads LNHDA; CDR2 reads SQIVND (reference sequence). This CDR3 is 13 amino acids long. The V gene lost 5 bases and the J gene lost 4 bases, with 11 bases spanning the gap. This CDR3 reads CASSAGGVYGYTF. DNA of the CDR3: TGTGCCAGTAGTGCCGGGGGGGTCTATGGCTACACCTTC.

This sequence joins TRBV7-3 and TRBJ2-2; 13 bases agree with TRBD2. CDR3 size: 17 residues. J was trimmed by 7 bases and V by 5 bases; bases with no gene match: 10. Germline CDR1 SGHTA, CDR2 FQGTGA. The chain's CDR3 is CASSPLTSGRVGGELFF. The CDR3 nucleotides read TGTGCCAGCAGCCCCCTAACTAGCGGGAGGGTCGGCGGGGAGCTGTTTTTT.

J is TRBJ1-5 and V is TRBV28; unclear D gene. The CDR3 spans 13 residues. V shed 6 bases and J shed 8 bases, with 14 bases lying between them. The germline gives CDR1 MDHEN, CDR2 SYDVKM. In nucleotides, the CDR3 is TGTGCCAGCAGCCGTGCAGGCCCAAAGCCCCAGCATTTT. This sequence encodes CASSRAGPKPQHF.

With regard to this clone: The sample holds other DNA sequences that translate to the same CDR3. The chain uses TRBV7-2 and TRBJ1-2, with D perhaps TRBD1 (5 bases). Germline V lookup: CDR1 SGHTA, CDR2 FQGNSA. The V end was cut by 3 bases, the J end by 8 bases, with 13 bases between. The CDR3 has 13 residues. CDR3 nucleotide sequence: TGTGCCAGCAGCTTGGGGGGATTCTACGGCTACACCTTC. Protein sequence: CASSLGGFYGYTF.